This TCR beta chain originates from a study of identifying expanded T cells in peripheral blood. CDR1 SGHDN and CDR2 FVKESK come from the germline V gene. With 4 bases clipped from V and 5 bases from J, the junction kept 3 bases outside the gene matches. The CDR3 length is 14 residues. Profiling relied on immunoSEQ multiplex PCR, and the TCRdb table lists in-frame clones only, not all of them. The sample includes roughly 96,000 clones, roughly 87% seen only once; the top ten take around 6%. Sample: blood. The clonotype was recovered from a person aged 18 to 70 in good health. The J gene is TRBJ2-3, the V gene TRBV14; 10 positions match TRBD2. CDR3 in amino acids: CASSLLAGIDTQYF. The CDR3 bases are TGTGCCAGCAGCCTACTAGCGGGAATAGATACGCAGTATTTT.